Listed here are 22 T cell receptor beta chains from one sample, sequenced in a study of siplizumab effects on memory and regulatory T cells. Clones were sequenced by immunoSEQ multiplex PCR, and TCRdb holds only the in-frame ones, with some missing. The top ten clones hold about 15% of a sample with about 50,000 clones, 85% to 95% of them seen once. The specimen was CD8+ T cells sorted from blood. The origin of the receptors is a human donor in good health.

The chain uses TRBV6-1 and TRBJ2-2; a weak D match, TRBD2 (5 bases). This CDR3 region has 16 residues. The V end was cut by 4 bases, the J end by 1 base, with 13 bases between. Germline V gene data show CDR1 as MNHNS and CDR2 as SASEGT. CDR3: CASSVLADWNTGELFF. Written as DNA, the CDR3 is TGTGCCAGCAGTGTGCTTGCGGACTGGAACACCGGGGAGCTGTTTTTT.

This clone has a single count. CDR3 DNA sequence: TGTGCCAGCAGTCTTGGAGGGGGGCAAGAGACCCAGTACTTC. Translating it yields CASSLGGGQETQYF. The V call is TRBV4-2, the J call TRBJ2-5; D possibly uses TRBD1 or TRBD2 (6 bases each). The CDR3 loop spans 14 amino acids. From germline, CDR1 is LGHNA and CDR2 YNFKEQ. V lost 6 bases to trimming and J lost 2 bases, with 13 bases between them.

The chain uses TRBV6-1 and TRBJ2-3; no definite D call. V was shortened by 2 bases and J by 0 bases, with 9 bases between the two germline ends. This CDR3 is 15 amino acids long. Germline V gives CDR1 MNHNS, CDR2 SASEGT. The CDR3 sequence is CASSEYRVSTDTQYF. CDR3 bases: TGTGCCAGCAGTGAATATCGGGTTAGCACAGATACGCAGTATTTT.

The rearrangement links TRBV7-3 to TRBJ2-7; 10 bases align to TRBD2. The V gene end was trimmed by 9 bases and the J gene end by 4 bases; junction bases not matched to a gene: 15. CDR1 and CDR2 from the germline V gene are SGHTA and FQGTGA. This CDR3 contains 16 residues. The CDR3 region has the DNA TGTGCCAGAAAGGAAAATAGGGCTAGCGGGAGTTACGAGCAGTACTTC. The encoded protein is CARKENRASGSYEQYF.

The chain carries TRBV5-6 and TRBJ2-7, with TRBD2 as a possible D gene (6 bases). CDR3 length: 13 residues. CDR1 is SGHDT, CDR2 YYEEEE, per germline. Trimming shortened V by 4 bases and J by 6 bases, and 14 bases separated the two germline ends. The CDR3 region has the DNA TGTGCCAGCAGCCCCCCCGGGGGACGCGAGCAGTACTTC. Translating gives CASSPPGGREQYF.

V gene TRBV28 combines with J gene TRBJ2-7; 8 bases are a match to TRBD1. The CDR3 is 14 amino acids. The germline gives CDR1 MDHEN, CDR2 SYDVKM. Trimming at V came to 6 bases and at J to 4 bases, leaving 8 bases not matched to a gene. As DNA, the CDR3 is TGTGCCAGCAGCCCCGGACAGGGCTATTACGAGCAGTACTTC. Its translation is CASSPGQGYYEQYF.

The chain links TRBV19 to TRBJ1-1; D is undetermined. The germline gives CDR1 LNHDA, CDR2 SQIVND (reference sequence). V lost 3 bases to trimming and J lost 8 bases, with 10 bases between them. This CDR3 spans 12 amino acids. CDR3 DNA: TGTGCCAGTAGTATCGCCGGGGAGGAAGCTTTCTTT. Its protein product is CASSIAGEEAFF.

The V gene is TRBV29-1, the J gene TRBJ2-7, with 7 bases that match TRBD2. The CDR3 extends over 15 amino acids. The trim removed 0 bases at V and 0 bases at J, leaving 5 bases unmatched. The germline CDR1 and CDR2 sequences are SQVTM and ANQGSEA. Here the CDR3 reads CSVEEQRDLSYEQYF. The CDR3 DNA sequence: TGCAGCGTTGAAGAGCAGCGGGACCTCTCCTACGAGCAGTACTTC.

The V call is TRBV5-4, the J call TRBJ2-3, with TRBD2 matching 8 bases. With 0 bases clipped from V and 6 bases from J, the junction kept 3 bases outside the gene matches. This CDR3 has 14 amino acids. The germline CDR1 and CDR2 sequences are SGHNT and YYREEE (reference sequence). The CDR3 sequence is CASSLASGSDTQYF. DNA of the CDR3: TGTGCCAGCAGCTTGGCTAGCGGGTCGGATACGCAGTATTTT. The variable domain in full, with the rest retrieved from reference TRBV5-4 and TRBJ2-3, is ETGVTQSPTHLIKTRGQQVTLRCSSQSGHNTVSWYQQALGQGPQFIFQYYREEENGRGNFPPRFSGLQFPNYSSELNVNALELDDSALYLCASSLASGSDTQYFGPGTRLTVL.

V gene TRBV10-3 combines with J gene TRBJ1-1; a possible D gene is TRBD1 (5 bases). This CDR3 region has 14 residues. Germline lookup yields CDR1 ENHRY and CDR2 SYGVKD. Trimming cost V 1 base and J 7 bases, with 13 bases left between them. CDR3 in amino acids: CAISEFLGEGEAFF. The DNA for the CDR3 is TGTGCCATCAGTGAGTTTTTGGGGGAGGGTGAAGCTTTCTTT.

This rearrangement joins TRBV11-2 to TRBJ1-1; D gene uncertain. Trimming shortened V by 5 bases and J by 3 bases, and 19 bases separated the two germline ends. The CDR3 spans 16 residues. The germline V gene encodes CDR1 SGHAT and CDR2 FQNNGV. CDR3 bases: TGTGCCAGCAGCCCCCCGGAAGGTTTTTGGTACACTGAAGCTTTCTTT. Its protein product is CASSPPEGFWYTEAFF.

This chain uses TRBV29-1 with TRBJ2-2; D gene unclear. This CDR3 comprises 17 residues. Germline lookup yields CDR1 SQVTM and CDR2 ANQGSEA. The V end was cut by 2 bases, the J end by 0 bases, with 16 bases between. CDR3 DNA: TGCAGCGTTGAATGGGCCAGAGAGCGTGCGAACACCGGGGAGCTGTTTTTT. This sequence encodes CSVEWARERANTGELFF.

The chain recombines TRBV6-5 with TRBJ1-1; no reliable D call. The germline V and J ends were trimmed by 5 bases and 0 bases, with 4 bases remaining between them. The CDR3 is made up of 12 amino acids. Germline lookup yields CDR1 MNHEY and CDR2 SVGAGI. Here the CDR3 reads CASSELNTEAFF. The CDR3, as DNA: TGTGCCAGCAGTGAACTGAACACTGAAGCTTTCTTT.

V usage is TRBV13 and J usage is TRBJ2-7, with 11 bases matching TRBD1. The ends lost 5 bases at V and 4 bases at J; junction bases unmatched: 7. In germline, CDR1 is PRHDT, CDR2 FYEKMQ (reference sequence). The CDR3 sequence is 15 residues long. The CDR3 DNA reads TGTGCCAGCAGCGGATGGGGACAGGGGGGTTACGAGCAGTACTTC. This gives the protein CASSGWGQGGYEQYF.

This clone was recorded only once. The rearrangement joins TRBV6-4 to TRBJ2-1; tentatively, D is TRBD2 (6 bases). CDR1 and CDR2 (germline): MRHNA, SNTAGT. The CDR3 has 13 residues. The V and J ends lost 0 bases and 12 bases respectively, with 12 bases between them. The CDR3 loop reads CASSDSIGSGQFF. The CDR3 DNA is TGTGCCAGCAGTGACTCGATCGGGAGTGGGCAGTTCTTC.

The chain employs TRBV4-1 and TRBJ2-7, with D perhaps TRBD1 (6 bases). V was cut by 4 bases and J by 6 bases, with 16 bases left in between. This CDR3 has 14 residues. The germline V gene encodes CDR1 MGHRA and CDR2 YSYEKL. The CDR3 bases are TGCGCCAGCAGCCGCAGGGGTGGAGTCTCCGAGCAGTACTTC. Protein sequence: CASSRRGGVSEQYF.

The sample holds one count of this clone. The chain combines TRBV27 with TRBJ2-3, with D possibly TRBD1 on 6 matching bases. Trimming cost V 2 bases and J 2 bases, with 23 bases left between them. The CDR3 spans 19 residues. Germline CDR1 MNHEY, CDR2 SMNVEV (reference sequence). The CDR3 loop reads CASSLIPLMRGSDTDTQYF. The CDR3 DNA reads TGTGCCAGCAGTTTAATCCCCTTAATGAGGGGGAGTGACACAGATACGCAGTATTTT.

The chain links TRBV27 to TRBJ2-1; D gene uncertain. Germline-derived CDR1 and CDR2 are MNHEY and SMNVEV (reference sequence). There are 13 residues in the CDR3. The V and J ends lost 6 bases and 3 bases respectively, with 9 bases between them. CDR3 sequence (DNA): TGTGCCAGCAGGTTGTCCCTCTACAATGAGCAGTTCTTC. As protein: CASRLSLYNEQFF.

This chain links TRBV11-2 with TRBJ2-3; D gene ambiguous. The germline gives CDR1 SGHAT, CDR2 FQNNGV. Trimming took off 5 bases at V and 2 bases at J, with 17 bases between the two ends. This CDR3 has 16 residues. CDR3 in amino acids: CASSQEVLRITDTQYF. CDR3 sequence (DNA): TGTGCCAGCAGCCAAGAAGTATTAAGGATCACAGATACGCAGTATTTT.

V usage is TRBV27 and J usage is TRBJ2-7; TRBD1 might be the D (5 bases). Germline loops: CDR1 MNHEY, CDR2 SMNVEV (reference sequence). V was pared by 2 bases and J by 2 bases, with 7 bases between. The CDR3 is 13 residues long. The CDR3 protein is CASSLRGPYEQYF. The CDR3 nucleotides read TGTGCCAGCAGTTTAAGGGGTCCCTACGAGCAGTACTTC.

The genes are TRBV15 and TRBJ2-5; D not resolved. There are 14 residues in the CDR3. CDR1 and CDR2 from the germline V gene are LNHNV and YYDKDF (reference sequence). Trimming took 1 base from V and 2 from J, leaving 8 bases between them. The CDR3 here is CATSRGLGQETQYF. CDR3 sequence (DNA): TGTGCCACCAGCAGAGGACTGGGTCAAGAGACCCAGTACTTC.

About this clone itself: The junction differs from germline at one of its ends, possibly a read error. This sequence joins TRBV10-2 and TRBJ2-4; TRBD2 matches 11 bases. Germline lookup yields CDR1 WSHSY and CDR2 SAAADI. This CDR3 has 14 residues. The CDR3 here is CASRIAGGLRFTHF. The DNA of the CDR3 is TGCGCCAGCAGGATAGCGGGAGGGCTTCGATTTACGCACTTC.